This T cell receptor (beta chain) was profiled in a study of neurological immune-mediated disorders. Each TCR transcript was tagged with a 10-nucleotide random UMI during 5'RACE. One entry per CDR3 protein results from TCRdb running MiXCR on the 5' RACE reads. The data hold around 71,000 distinct CDR3 sequences, with roughly 15% observed a single time. Time point of the sample: longitudinal time-point 1 (baseline). Germline CDR1 is SGHRS and CDR2 is YFSETQ. V lost 4 bases to trimming and J lost 10 bases; unmatched junction nucleotides: 11. This CDR3 is 14 amino acids long. The rearrangement uses TRBV5-1 and TRBJ1-1, with TRBD1 matching over 9 bases. The TCR comes from a female donor with HTLV-1-associated myelopathy (HAM/TSP). Material: PBMCs. CDR3 region: CASSPADRGRVAFF. CDR3 bases: TGCGCCAGCAGCCCTGCGGACAGGGGCCGGGTAGCTTTCTTT.